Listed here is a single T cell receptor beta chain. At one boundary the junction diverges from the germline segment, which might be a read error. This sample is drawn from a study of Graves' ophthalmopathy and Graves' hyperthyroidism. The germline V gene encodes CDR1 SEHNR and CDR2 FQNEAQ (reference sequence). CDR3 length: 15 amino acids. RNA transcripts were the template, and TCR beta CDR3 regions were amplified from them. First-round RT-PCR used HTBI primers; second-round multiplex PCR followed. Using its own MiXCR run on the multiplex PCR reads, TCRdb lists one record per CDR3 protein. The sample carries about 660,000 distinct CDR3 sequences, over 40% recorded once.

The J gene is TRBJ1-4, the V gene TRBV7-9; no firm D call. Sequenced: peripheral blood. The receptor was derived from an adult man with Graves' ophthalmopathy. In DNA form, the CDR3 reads TGCGCCAGCAGCACCCTGACGGACTTACGACAAAAACTGTTTTTT. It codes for CASSTLTDLRQKLFF.